Listed here are 16 T cell receptor beta chains from one sample, sequenced in a study of synovial regulatory T cells in juvenile arthritis. Synovial fluid was collected with matched peripheral blood from each patient with active arthritis. The table came from immunoSEQ multiplex PCR; TCRdb's copy has only in-frame clones and leaves some out. This specimen shows more than 2,000 clones; the ten leading clones hold about 12%. The sample comprised Treg cells from the synovium. The receptors here all came from a donor aged 2-30 years with juvenile idiopathic arthritis.

According to its frequency, this clone is medium-sized. V is TRBV2 and J is TRBJ1-5. Germline loops: CDR1 SNHLY, CDR2 FYNNEI. This CDR3 has 15 residues. No nucleotide data were recorded. CDR3 sequence reads: CASSDQGGSNQPQHF.

V and J are TRBV5-1 and TRBJ1-1; no DNA is available, so the TRBD1 call from TCRdb remains unchecked. In germline, CDR1 is SGHRS, CDR2 YFSETQ. The CDR3 sequence is 13 residues long. No DNA appears here. The CDR3 is CASSFTRNTEAFF.

This clone registers medium-sized by frequency. The chain uses TRBV5-4 and TRBJ2-1. CDR1 is SGHNT, CDR2 YYREEE, per germline (reference sequence). The CDR3 is 15 residues long. The nucleotide record is missing. The chain's CDR3 is CASSSGLKWGDEQFF.

This clone is medium-sized (0.01 to 0.1%) by frequency. This chain links TRBV4-1 with TRBJ2-7; TCRdb indicates TRBD1, and absent DNA this call remains unverified. Germline loops: CDR1 MGHRA, CDR2 YSYEKL. This CDR3 is built from 16 residues. No DNA has been recorded. The CDR3 reads CASSQDADTPRDEQYF.

This clone shows up as medium-sized (0.01 to 0.1%) by frequency. This chain joins TRBV7-9 and TRBJ2-3; TCRdb's D call, TRBD1, is unchecked because there is no DNA. Germline loops: CDR1 SEHNR, CDR2 FQNEAQ (reference sequence). The CDR3 is made up of 14 amino acids. The entry carries no DNA sequence. This CDR3 is CASSLGRGTDTQYF.

This sequence joins TRBV15 and TRBJ2-6; TCRdb's D call, TRBD2, is unchecked because there is no DNA. This CDR3 is 16 amino acids long. The coding DNA is unavailable. Germline CDR1 is LNHNV and CDR2 is YYDKDF (reference sequence). CDR3 sequence reads: CATSRDPRSGANVLTF.

By frequency, this clone registers medium-sized. The rearrangement uses TRBV7-8 and TRBJ1-1. Germline-derived CDR1 and CDR2 are SGHVS and FQNEAQ. CDR3 length equals 17 residues. No DNA was logged. The chain's CDR3 is CASSPQYLGGLNTEAFF.

This clone is labeled medium-sized (0.01 to 0.1%) based on frequency. The chain couples TRBV5-5 to TRBJ2-7; TCRdb picks TRBD2, but there is no DNA to check that call. The CDR3 is made up of 16 amino acids. DNA for this receptor is not on file. Germline CDR1 and CDR2: SGHKS and YYEKEE (reference sequence). The CDR3 region is CASSPRERGSSYEQYF.

This clone is medium-sized by frequency. The chain links TRBV9 to TRBJ1-6; TCRdb's D call, TRBD1, is unchecked because there is no DNA. CDR3 length equals 14 residues. No DNA has been recorded. Germline-derived CDR1 and CDR2 are SGDLS and YYNGEE. The CDR3 sequence is CASSVEGGNSPLHF.

The chain links TRBV30 to TRBJ2-5; TCRdb designates TRBD2, a call that cannot be tested without DNA. This CDR3 is 15 amino acids long. The entry carries no DNA sequence. Germline V gene lookup returns CDR1 GTSNPN and CDR2 SVGIG (reference sequence). The CDR3 sequence is CAWRGGWIAGETQYF. Looking up the rest from reference TRBV30 and TRBJ2-5 gives the full variable domain: SQTIHQWPATLVQPVGSPLSLECTVEGTSNPNLYWYRQAAGRGLQLLFYSVGIGQISSEVPQNLSASRPQDRQFILSSKKLLLSDSGFYLCAWRGGWIAGETQYFGPGTRLLVL.

This clone ranks as medium-sized in terms of frequency. The chain carries TRBV19 and TRBJ2-1; TCRdb's D call, TRBD2, is unchecked because there is no DNA. Germline V gene sequence: CDR1 LNHDA, CDR2 SQIVND (reference sequence). The CDR3 runs 13 residues. No DNA was logged. CDR3 sequence: CASSGTSHNEQFF.

This clone ranks as medium-sized in terms of frequency. The V call is TRBV19, the J call TRBJ1-6. This CDR3 spans 13 amino acids. The record lacks a DNA sequence. CDR1 and CDR2 (germline): LNHDA, SQIVND (reference sequence). CDR3 in amino acids: CASSIVVHSPLHF.

Frequency places this clone as medium-sized. This chain joins TRBV5-6 and TRBJ2-1; the TCRdb D gene call, TRBD2, has no DNA to confirm it. The CDR3 runs 16 residues. The DNA is unrecorded. Per germline, CDR1 SGHDT and CDR2 YYEEEE. The CDR3 loop is CASSPGTSGSSYEQFF.

The chain is built from TRBV5-1 and TRBJ2-3; TCRdb selects TRBD1, and the lack of DNA leaves this call unchecked. There are 15 residues in the CDR3. DNA is not on record. The V gene's germline CDR1 is SGHRS and CDR2 YFSETQ. The CDR3 region is CASSLAGAGGDTQYF.

Its frequency marks this clone as medium-sized. The V gene is TRBV11-1, the J gene TRBJ1-2. Germline lookup yields CDR1 SGHAT and CDR2 FQDESV (reference sequence). This CDR3 has 12 amino acids. DNA for this receptor is not on file. The CDR3 reads CASSREGYGYTF.

This clone ranks as large in terms of frequency. The chain uses TRBV19 and TRBJ2-5; no DNA is available, so the TRBD2 call from TCRdb remains unchecked. Germline V CDR1 and CDR2: LNHDA, SQIVND (reference sequence). The CDR3 is 11 amino acids. DNA was not recorded. The CDR3 reads CASSSGLVQYF.